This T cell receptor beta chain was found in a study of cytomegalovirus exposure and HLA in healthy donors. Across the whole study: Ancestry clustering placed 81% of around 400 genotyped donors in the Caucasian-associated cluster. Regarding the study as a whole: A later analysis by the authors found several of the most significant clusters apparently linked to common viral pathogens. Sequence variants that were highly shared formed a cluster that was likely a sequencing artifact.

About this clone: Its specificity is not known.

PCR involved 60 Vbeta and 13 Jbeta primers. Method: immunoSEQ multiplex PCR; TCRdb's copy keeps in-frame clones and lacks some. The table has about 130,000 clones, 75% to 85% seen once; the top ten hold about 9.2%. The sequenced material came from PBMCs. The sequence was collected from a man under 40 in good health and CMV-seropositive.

CDR3 DNA: TGTGCCAGCAGCAAAGATCGGGTGACGAACCTTACGGGTTACAATGAGCAGTTCTTC. Protein: CASSKDRVTNLTGYNEQFF. The chain carries TRBV21-1 and TRBJ2-1; whether TRBD2, the table's D call, matches the DNA was not checked. TRBV21-1 is labeled a pseudogene. CDR3 length: 19 residues.